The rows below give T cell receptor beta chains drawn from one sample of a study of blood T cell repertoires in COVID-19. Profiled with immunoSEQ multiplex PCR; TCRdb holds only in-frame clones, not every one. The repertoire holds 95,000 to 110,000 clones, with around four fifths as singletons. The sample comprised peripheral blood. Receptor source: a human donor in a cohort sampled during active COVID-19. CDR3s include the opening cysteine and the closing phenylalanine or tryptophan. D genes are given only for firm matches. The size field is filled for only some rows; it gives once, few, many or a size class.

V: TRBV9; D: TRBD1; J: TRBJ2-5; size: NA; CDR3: CASSARDRGSQETQYF; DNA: TGTGCCAGCAGCGCCCGGGACAGGGGGTCCCAAGAGACCCAGTACTTC
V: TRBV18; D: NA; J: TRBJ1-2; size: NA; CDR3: CASSPPSRDGYTF; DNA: TGTGCCAGCTCACCACCCTCCAGGGATGGCTACACCTTC
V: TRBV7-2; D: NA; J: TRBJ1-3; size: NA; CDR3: CASSLSYGSRSGNTIYF; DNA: TGTGCCAGCAGCTTAAGTTACGGGTCTCGCTCTGGAAACACCATATATTTT
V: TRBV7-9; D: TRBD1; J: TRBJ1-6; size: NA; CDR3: CASSFARSTGSSPLHF; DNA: TGTGCCAGCAGCTTCGCTAGGTCGACAGGGTCTTCACCCCTCCACTTT
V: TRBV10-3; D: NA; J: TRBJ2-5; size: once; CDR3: CAISDGQETQYF; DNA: TGTGCCATCAGTGACGGTCAAGAGACCCAGTACTTC
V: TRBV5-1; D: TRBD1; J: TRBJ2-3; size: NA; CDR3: CASSTTQGASKSDTQYF; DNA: TGCGCCAGCAGCACCACACAGGGGGCGTCTAAATCAGATACGCAGTATTTT
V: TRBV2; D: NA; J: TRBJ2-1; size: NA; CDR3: CASSEGIPTHNEQFF; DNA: TGTGCCAGCAGTGAAGGTATTCCCACACACAATGAGCAGTTCTTC
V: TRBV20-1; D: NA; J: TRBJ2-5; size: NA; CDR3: CSARIETQYF; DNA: TGCAGTGCTCGTATAGAGACCCAGTACTTC
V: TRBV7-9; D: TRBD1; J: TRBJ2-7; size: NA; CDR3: CASSRTGGADEQYF; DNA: TGTGCCAGCAGCAGGACAGGGGGCGCCGACGAGCAGTACTTC
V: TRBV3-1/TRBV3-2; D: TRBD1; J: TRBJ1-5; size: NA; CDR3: CASSQDTGGYSNQPQHF; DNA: TGTGCCAGCAGCCAAGATACAGGGGGATATAGCAATCAGCCCCAGCATTTT
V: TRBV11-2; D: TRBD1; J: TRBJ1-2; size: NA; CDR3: CASSARDRGSNYGYTF; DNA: TGTGCCAGCAGCGCACGGGACAGGGGCTCCAACTATGGCTACACCTTC
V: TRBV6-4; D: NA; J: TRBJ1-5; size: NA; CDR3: CASSAHRYPRISNQPQHF; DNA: TGTGCCAGCAGTGCCCACAGGTACCCACGGATTAGCAATCAGCCCCAGCATTTT
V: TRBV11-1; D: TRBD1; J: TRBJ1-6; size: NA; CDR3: CASRSGGASPLHF; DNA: TGTGCCAGCAGATCAGGGGGCGCTTCACCCCTCCACTTT
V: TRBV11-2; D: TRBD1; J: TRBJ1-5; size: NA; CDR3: CASSRGTGADQPQHF; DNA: TGTGCCAGCAGCCGCGGGACAGGGGCCGATCAGCCCCAGCATTTT
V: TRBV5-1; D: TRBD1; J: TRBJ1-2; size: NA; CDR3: CASSSDRFYGYTF; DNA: TGCGCCAGCAGCTCGGACAGGTTCTATGGCTACACCTTC
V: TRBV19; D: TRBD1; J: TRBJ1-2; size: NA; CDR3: CASSAGTDTRAGYTF; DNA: TGTGCCAGTAGTGCCGGGACAGACACTAGGGCTGGCTACACCTTC
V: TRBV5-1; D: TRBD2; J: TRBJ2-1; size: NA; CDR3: CASSIQRGGNEQFF; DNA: TGCGCCAGCAGTATCCAGCGGGGGGGCAATGAGCAGTTCTTC
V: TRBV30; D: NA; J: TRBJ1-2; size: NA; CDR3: CAWNQWTF; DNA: TGTGCCTGGAATCAGTGGACCTTC
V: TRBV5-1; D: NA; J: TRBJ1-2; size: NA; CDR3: CASSLDGTTNYGYTF; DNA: TGCGCCAGCAGCTTGGACGGGACAACTAACTATGGCTACACCTTC
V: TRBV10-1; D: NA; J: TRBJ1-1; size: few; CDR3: CASSEGAGVNTEAFF; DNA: TGCGCCAGCAGTGAGGGGGCAGGGGTGAACACTGAAGCTTTCTTT
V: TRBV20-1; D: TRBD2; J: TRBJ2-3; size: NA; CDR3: CSASRTSGGADTQYF; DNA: TGCAGTGCTAGTAGAACTAGCGGGGGGGCAGATACGCAGTATTTT
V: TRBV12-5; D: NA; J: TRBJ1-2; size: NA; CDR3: CASGLVAGVGYYGYTF; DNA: TGTGCTAGTGGTTTGGTGGCAGGGGTTGGGTACTATGGCTACACCTTC
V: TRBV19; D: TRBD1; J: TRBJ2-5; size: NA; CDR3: CASSMGQGVETQYF; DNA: TGTGCCAGTAGTATGGGCCAGGGGGTAGAGACCCAGTACTTC
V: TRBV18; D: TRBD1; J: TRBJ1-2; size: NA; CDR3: CASSPTTGGGGYTF; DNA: TGTGCCAGCTCACCGACGACAGGGGGCGGAGGCTACACCTTC
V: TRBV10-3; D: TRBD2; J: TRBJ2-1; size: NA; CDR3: CAISDMRGSSYNEQFF; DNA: TGTGCCATCAGTGATATGCGGGGGAGCTCCTACAATGAGCAGTTCTTC
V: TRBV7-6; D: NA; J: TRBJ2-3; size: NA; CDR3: CASSGFGRVSDTQYF; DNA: TGTGCCAGCAGCGGATTTGGCAGGGTTAGCGATACGCAGTATTTT
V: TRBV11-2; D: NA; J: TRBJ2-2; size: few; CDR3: CASTLLLRSTGELFF; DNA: TGTGCCAGCACCCTCCTTCTACGGAGCACCGGGGAGCTGTTTTTT
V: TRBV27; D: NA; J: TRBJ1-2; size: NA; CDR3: CASSQTITTAGYTF; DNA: TGTGCCAGCAGCCAAACTATAACGACTGCGGGCTACACCTTC
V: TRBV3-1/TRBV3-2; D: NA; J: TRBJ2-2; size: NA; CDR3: CASSTSGTHTGELFF; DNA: TGTGCCAGCAGCACTTCCGGGACTCACACCGGGGAGCTGTTTTTT
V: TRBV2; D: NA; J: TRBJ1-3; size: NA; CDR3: CASSPTAAGGGNTIYF; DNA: TGTGCCAGCAGCCCGACCGCTGCGGGAGGTGGAAACACCATATATTTT
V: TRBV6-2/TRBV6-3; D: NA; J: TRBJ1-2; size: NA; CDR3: CASSRLLHDGYTF; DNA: TGTGCCAGCAGCCGACTACTTCACGATGGCTACACCTTC
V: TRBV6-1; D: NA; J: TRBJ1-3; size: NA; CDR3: CASSEAHGGSSGNTIYF; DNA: TGTGCCAGCAGTGAAGCGCACGGGGGGAGCTCTGGAAACACCATATATTTT
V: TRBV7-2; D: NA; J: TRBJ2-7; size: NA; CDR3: CASGKDYSSYEQYF; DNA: TGTGCCAGCGGGAAAGACTACAGCTCCTACGAGCAGTACTTC
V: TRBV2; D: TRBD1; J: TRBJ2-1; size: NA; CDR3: CASQDRGVRMGQFF; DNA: TGTGCCAGCCAGGACAGGGGGGTTCGTATGGGGCAGTTCTTC
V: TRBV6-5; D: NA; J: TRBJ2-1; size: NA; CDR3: CASAESYNEQFF; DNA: TGTGCCAGCGCGGAGTCCTACAATGAGCAGTTCTTC
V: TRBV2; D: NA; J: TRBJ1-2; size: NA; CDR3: CASSEISSAHGYTF; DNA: TGTGCCAGCAGTGAAATTTCAAGCGCGCATGGCTACACCTTC
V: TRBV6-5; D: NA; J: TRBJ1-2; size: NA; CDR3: CATRTEGRGDYGYTF; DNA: TGTGCCACTCGGACAGAAGGGCGGGGGGACTATGGCTACACCTTC
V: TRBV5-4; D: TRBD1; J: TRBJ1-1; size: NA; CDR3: CASSLEKGAYTEAFF; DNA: TGTGCCAGCAGCTTGGAGAAGGGGGCCTACACTGAAGCTTTCTTT
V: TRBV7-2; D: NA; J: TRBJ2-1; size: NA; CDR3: CASSQTSNEQFF; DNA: TGTGCCAGCAGCCAGACTTCCAATGAGCAGTTCTTC
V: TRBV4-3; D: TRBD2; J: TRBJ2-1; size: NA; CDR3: CASSVNRTSGWSNGNNEQFF; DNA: TGCGCCAGCAGCGTTAACCGGACTAGCGGGTGGTCAAATGGCAACAATGAGCAGTTCTTC
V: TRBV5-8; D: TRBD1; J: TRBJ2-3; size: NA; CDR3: CASSSDRGLSTDTQYF; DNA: TGTGCCAGCAGCTCCGACAGGGGACTGAGCACAGATACGCAGTATTTT
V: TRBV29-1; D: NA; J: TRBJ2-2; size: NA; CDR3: CSGRVSTGELFF; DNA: TGCAGCGGCAGGGTCAGCACCGGGGAGCTGTTTTTT